These 19 T cell receptor beta chains were all obtained from the same sample, sequenced in a study of blood T cell repertoires in COVID-19. The repertoire was sequenced with immunoSEQ multiplex PCR; TCRdb's copy has only in-frame clones and lacks some. This sample has tens of thousands of clones, with roughly 85% found just once. The specimen sequenced was peripheral blood. The receptors were sampled from a human donor in a cohort sampled during active or convalescent COVID-19.

Only a few counts were recorded for this clone. The V and J genes are TRBV3-1 (or the pseudogene TRBV3-2) and TRBJ1-1; TRBD1 agrees at 7 bases. V lost 0 bases, J lost 0 bases, and 1 base stayed unmatched. Per germline, CDR1 LGHDT and CDR2 YNNKEL (reference sequence). The CDR3 has 15 amino acids. The chain's CDR3 is CASSQDTGVNTEAFF. The CDR3 DNA reads TGTGCCAGCAGCCAAGATACAGGGGTGAACACTGAAGCTTTCTTT.

The chain links TRBV20-1 to TRBJ2-1; the match to TRBD2 covers 10 bases. Germline V gene sequence: CDR1 DFQATT, CDR2 SNEGSKA (reference sequence). The CDR3 has 15 amino acids. The ends lost 3 bases at V and 1 base at J; junction bases unmatched: 3. The CDR3 spells CSASAAGGSYNEQFF. CDR3 DNA sequence: TGCAGTGCTAGTGCAGCGGGGGGGTCCTACAATGAGCAGTTCTTC.

This clone turned up a few times. The chain combines TRBV18 with TRBJ2-7, with D possibly being TRBD2 (6 bases). V dropped 0 bases and J dropped 9 bases, with 12 bases sitting between them. CDR1 and CDR2 (germline): KGHSH, LQKENI. The CDR3 has 13 residues. The CDR3 nucleotides are TGTGCCAGCTCACCACCGGAGGGTACGCCGCAGTACTTC. Protein sequence: CASSPPEGTPQYF.

This clone was observed a single time. V gene TRBV7-2 combines with J gene TRBJ1-2; D gene ambiguous. Trimming stripped 2 bases from V and 3 bases from J, with 4 bases between. Germline V gene sequence: CDR1 SGHTA, CDR2 FQGNSA. This CDR3 is 12 amino acids long. CDR3 bases: TGTGCCAGCAGCTTATCCGACTATGGCTACACCTTC. Its translation is CASSLSDYGYTF.

This sequence joins TRBV5-6 and TRBJ2-3; weak D call: TRBD2 (6 bases). Germline values: CDR1 SGHDT, CDR2 YYEEEE. The CDR3 has 14 amino acids. V shed 4 bases and J shed 4 bases, with 13 bases lying between them. The CDR3 DNA follows: TGTGCCAGCAGCCCCGGGGTAGCGGCAGATACGCAGTATTTT. This translates into CASSPGVAADTQYF. The whole variable domain, filled in from reference TRBV5-6 and TRBJ2-3, reads DAGVTQSPTHLIKTRGQQVTLRCSPKSGHDTVSWYQQALGQGPQFIFQYYEEEERQRGNFPDRFSGHQFPNYSSELNVNALLLGDSALYLCASSPGVAADTQYFGPGTRLTVL.

This clone was observed a handful of times. V usage is TRBV6-5 and J usage is TRBJ2-1; 7 bases match TRBD1. V was pared by 4 bases and J by 4 bases, with 4 bases of the junction left unmatched. The germline V gene encodes CDR1 MNHEY and CDR2 SVGAGI. The CDR3 is 14 residues long. CDR3 amino acids: CASSSDRSYNEQFF. CDR3 DNA: TGTGCCAGCAGTTCGGACAGGTCGTACAATGAGCAGTTCTTC.

The V call is TRBV21-1, the J call TRBJ1-1; TRBD1, the D gene given by the table, was not confirmed from the DNA. TRBV21-1 constitutes a pseudogene. The CDR3 is 15 residues long. CDR3 amino acids: CASSNLDRESGEAFF. The CDR3 coding sequence is TGTGCCAGCAGCAACTTGGACAGGGAGAGTGGTGAAGCTTTCTTT.

This chain joins TRBV11-2 and TRBJ1-2, with D perhaps TRBD1 (5 bases). Germline-derived CDR1 and CDR2 are SGHAT and FQNNGV. The CDR3 runs 16 residues. With 4 bases removed from V and 4 bases from J, the gap between germline ends came to 19 bases. CDR3 residues: CASSSPMGGIGYGYTF. The CDR3 nucleotides read TGTGCCAGCAGCTCGCCGATGGGGGGGATAGGCTATGGCTACACCTTC.

This chain links TRBV5-4 with TRBJ1-1; 10 bases are a match to TRBD1. The CDR3 spans 16 residues. Trimming cost V 2 bases and J 4 bases; bases outside gene matches: 8. The germline gives CDR1 SGHNT, CDR2 YYREEE (reference sequence). CDR3 protein: CASSLDRGHGSTEAFF. As DNA, the CDR3 is TGTGCCAGCAGCTTAGACAGGGGGCATGGTAGCACTGAAGCTTTCTTT.

This sequence joins TRBV12-3 or TRBV12-4 and TRBJ1-1; perhaps TRBD1 as D (5 bases). The germline V and J ends were trimmed by 1 base and 11 bases, with 14 bases remaining between them. This CDR3 has 13 residues. CDR3 sequence: CASSLGVGAWAFF. The CDR3 DNA is TGTGCCAGCAGTTTAGGCGTTGGGGCATGGGCTTTCTTT.

The genes are TRBV19 and TRBJ1-5; the D is unclear. CDR1 LNHDA and CDR2 SQIVND come from the germline V gene (reference sequence). The V end was cut by 4 bases, the J end by 3 bases, with 10 bases between. The CDR3 runs to 14 residues. DNA for the CDR3: TGTGCCAGTAGTAGGAGACCGAACAATCAGCCCCAGCATTTT. Its translation: CASSRRPNNQPQHF. The entire variable domain, with the rest obtained from reference TRBV19 and TRBJ1-5, is as follows: DGGITQSPKYLFRKEGQNVTLSCEQNLNHDAMYWYRQDPGQGLRLIYYSQIVNDFQKGDIAEGYSVSREKKESFPLTVTSAQKNPTAFYLCASSRRPNNQPQHFGDGTRLSIL.

This clone was seen a handful of times. The chain carries TRBV24-1 and TRBJ2-6, with D tentatively TRBD2 (5 bases). V was trimmed by 7 bases and J by 3 bases, leaving 12 bases between them. The CDR3 runs to 15 residues. Germline values: CDR1 KGHDR, CDR2 SFDVKD. CDR3 region: CATSTGGDGANVLTF. Here the CDR3 DNA reads TGTGCCACCAGCACTGGAGGAGATGGGGCCAACGTCCTGACTTTC.

The chain combines TRBV19 with TRBJ1-5; weak D call: TRBD1 (5 bases). V was clipped by 3 bases and J by 6 bases, with 9 bases between them. The CDR3 totals 13 residues. Germline CDR1 LNHDA, CDR2 SQIVND (reference sequence). The CDR3 spells CASSIQGTQPQHF. CDR3 DNA sequence: TGTGCCAGTAGTATTCAGGGTACTCAGCCCCAGCATTTT. Supplemented by reference TRBV19 and TRBJ1-5, the full variable domain reads DGGITQSPKYLFRKEGQNVTLSCEQNLNHDAMYWYRQDPGQGLRLIYYSQIVNDFQKGDIAEGYSVSREKKESFPLTVTSAQKNPTAFYLCASSIQGTQPQHFGDGTRLSIL.

The gene calls are TRBV10-1 and TRBJ2-5, with 9 bases fitting TRBD2. The CDR3 is 19 residues long. Germline V lookup: CDR1 WNHNN, CDR2 SYGVQD (reference sequence). Trimming removed 0 bases from V and 5 bases from J; junction bases left unmatched: 16. The CDR3 DNA follows: TGCGCCAGCAGTGAGTCGCCACCTTGGGGGCGGGGGGGCTGGGAGACCCAGTACTTC. Amino acids: CASSESPPWGRGGWETQYF.

The rearrangement joins TRBV20-1 to TRBJ1-2, with D unclear. The V end was cut by 3 bases, the J end by 3 bases, with 5 bases between. The CDR3 sequence is 11 residues long. Germline assignment: CDR1 DFQATT and CDR2 SNEGSKA (reference sequence). CDR3 in amino acids: CSARGDYGYTF. In nucleotides, the CDR3 is TGCAGTGCTAGGGGCGACTATGGCTACACCTTC.

This chain uses TRBV12-5 with TRBJ2-7; 7 nucleotides align to TRBD1. The CDR3 contains 13 residues. After removal of 6 bases from V and 3 bases from J, the junction contained 5 bases not matched to a gene. Germline V CDR1 and CDR2: LGHNT, FRNRAP. DNA for the CDR3: TGTGCTAGTGGCAGAGGGGGCATCTACGAGCAGTACTTC. This sequence encodes CASGRGGIYEQYF. The full variable domain, rest sourced from reference TRBV12-5 and TRBJ2-7, is DARVTQTPRHKVTEMGQEVTMRCQPILGHNTVFWYRQTMMQGLELLAYFRNRAPLDDSGMPKDRFSAEMPDATLATLKIQPSEPRDSAVYFCASGRGGIYEQYFGPGTRLTVT.

This clone was detected once. CDR3 bases: TGTGCCAGCAGTGGAGCTAGAACCCTTTCGGACGAGCAGTACTTC. Translation gives CASSGARTLSDEQYF. This chain joins TRBV6-1 and TRBJ2-7; no definite D call. The CDR3 runs to 15 residues. Trimming left V 4 bases short and J 5 bases short, with 18 bases between. Germline V lookup: CDR1 MNHNS, CDR2 SASEGT.

The genes are TRBV2 and TRBJ1-1; D possibly corresponds to TRBD1 (6 bases). Between the trimmed V and J ends, which lost 6 bases and 8 bases, there was a span of 13 bases. This CDR3 has 12 residues. The germline V gene encodes CDR1 SNHLY and CDR2 FYNNEI. Here the CDR3 DNA reads TGTGCCAGCAGCGCGACAGGAGAAGAAGCTTTCTTT. It yields the protein CASSATGEEAFF.

This clone was counted between two and nine times. The chain uses TRBV11-3 and TRBJ1-6; D gene uncertain. Trimming took 0 bases from V and 11 from J, leaving 8 bases between them. The length of the CDR3 is 13 residues. Germline values: CDR1 SGHNT, CDR2 YENEEA. The CDR3 sequence: CASSLDPAAPLHF. The CDR3 region has the DNA TGTGCCAGCAGCTTAGATCCCGCGGCACCCCTCCACTTT.